This is a list of T cell receptor beta chains from one sample in a study of blood T cells in healthy people across ages. Each CDR3 protein is one row after TCRdb ran MiXCR on the 5' RACE reads. The sample lists about 1.7 million distinct CDR3 sequences, 25% to 30% occurring once. The specimen sequenced was blood. All receptors derive from a woman in her thirties in good health. Both conserved end residues are part of each CDR3. The order of the fields is J gene, clone size, CDR3 length, V gene, D gene, CDR3 protein, CDR3 DNA. D genes are given only for firm matches. Size tells how often a clone was seen (once, few, many) or the class of an expanded clone, and some rows leave it out.

J: TRBJ2-3; size: NA; length: 14; V: TRBV5-1; D: TRBD1; CDR3: CASRTGGGPDTQYF; DNA: TGCGCCAGCAGGACAGGGGGAGGTCCAGATACGCAGTATTTT
J: TRBJ1-2; size: few; length: 17; V: TRBV6-5; D: NA; CDR3: CASSFGGGGAGLYGYTF; DNA: TGTGCCAGCAGTTTCGGTGGGGGGGGCGCAGGGCTTTATGGCTACACCTTC
J: TRBJ2-7; size: many; length: 11; V: TRBV7-2; D: NA; CDR3: CASSLAWEQYF; DNA: TGTGCCAGCAGCTTAGCGTGGGAGCAGTACTTC
J: TRBJ1-1; size: NA; length: 14; V: TRBV6-6; D: NA; CDR3: CASSYEFTDTEAFF; DNA: TGTGCCAGCAGTTATGAGTTTACAGACACTGAAGCTTTCTTT
J: TRBJ1-5; size: few; length: 14; V: TRBV2; D: NA; CDR3: CASRRSSSNQPQHF; DNA: TGTGCCAGCAGGCGGAGTTCAAGCAATCAGCCCCAGCATTTT
J: TRBJ2-5; size: NA; length: 15; V: TRBV11-1; D: NA; CDR3: CASSPGTPFLETQYF; DNA: TGTGCCAGCAGCCCCGGGACTCCTTTCCTTGAGACCCAGTACTTC
J: TRBJ1-5; size: few; length: 16; V: TRBV4-1; D: TRBD1; CDR3: CASSPTGGTGNQPQHF; DNA: TGCGCCAGCAGCCCAACAGGGGGTACGGGCAATCAGCCCCAGCATTTT
J: TRBJ2-2; size: few; length: 14; V: TRBV30; D: NA; CDR3: CAWRNQLAAGELFF; DNA: TGTGCCTGGCGAAACCAACTAGCCGCCGGGGAGCTGTTTTTT
J: TRBJ2-7; size: NA; length: 12; V: TRBV20-1; D: NA; CDR3: CSAPTASYEQYF; DNA: TGCAGTGCTCCCACAGCCTCCTACGAGCAGTACTTC
J: TRBJ2-1; size: few; length: 12; V: TRBV5-1; D: TRBD1; CDR3: CASSIQGDEQFF; DNA: TGCGCCAGCAGCATACAGGGGGATGAGCAGTTCTTC
J: TRBJ1-1; size: many; length: 16; V: TRBV5-1; D: TRBD1; CDR3: CASSLERQGEGTEAFF; DNA: TGCGCCAGCAGCTTGGAGAGACAGGGGGAGGGTACTGAAGCTTTCTTT
J: TRBJ2-2; size: few; length: 15; V: TRBV5-1; D: NA; CDR3: CASSLGLRTTGELFF; DNA: TGCGCCAGCAGCTTGGGCCTTAGAACTACCGGGGAGCTGTTTTTT
J: TRBJ2-2; size: NA; length: 16; V: TRBV20-1; D: NA; CDR3: CSARDQVSGGTGELFF; DNA: TGCAGTGCTAGAGATCAAGTATCAGGGGGGACCGGGGAGCTGTTTTTT
J: TRBJ1-2; size: NA; length: 17; V: TRBV7-2; D: TRBD1; CDR3: CASSFRDRGRSTHGYTF; DNA: TGTGCCAGCAGTTTCCGGGACAGGGGGCGGTCCACTCATGGCTACACCTTC
J: TRBJ2-1; size: NA; length: 13; V: TRBV2; D: NA; CDR3: CASREGQYNEQFF; DNA: TGTGCCAGCAGGGAAGGACAGTACAATGAGCAGTTCTTC
J: TRBJ2-1; size: NA; length: 18; V: TRBV5-5; D: NA; CDR3: CASSLAAVGADSWDEQFF; DNA: TGTGCCAGCAGCTTGGCTGCGGTTGGGGCAGATTCGTGGGATGAGCAGTTCTTC
J: TRBJ1-4; size: once; length: 14; V: TRBV7-2; D: NA; CDR3: CASSLSGHGEKLFF; DNA: TGTGCCAGCAGCTTAAGTGGCCATGGGGAAAAACTGTTTTTT
J: TRBJ2-1; size: few; length: 12; V: TRBV28; D: NA; CDR3: CASMGAADEQFF; DNA: TGTGCCAGCATGGGCGCCGCGGATGAGCAGTTCTTC
J: TRBJ2-1; size: NA; length: 16; V: TRBV28; D: TRBD2; CDR3: CASSFSGSGSYNEQFF; DNA: TGTGCCAGCAGTTTCTCAGGGAGCGGGAGCTACAATGAGCAGTTCTTC
J: TRBJ1-1; size: few; length: 15; V: TRBV5-1; D: NA; CDR3: CASSYAGTTNTEAFF; DNA: TGCGCCAGCAGCTATGCCGGGACAACGAACACTGAAGCTTTCTTT
J: TRBJ2-1; size: few; length: 14; V: TRBV7-9; D: NA; CDR3: CASSLGTEGNEQFF; DNA: TGTGCCAGCAGCTTGGGGACGGAGGGGAATGAGCAGTTCTTC
J: TRBJ1-5; size: many; length: 15; V: TRBV20-1; D: TRBD1; CDR3: CSATWTGGSNQPQHF; DNA: TGCAGTGCAACGTGGACAGGGGGAAGCAATCAGCCCCAGCATTTT
J: TRBJ2-1; size: NA; length: 16; V: TRBV6-5; D: NA; CDR3: CASRPRVVSSYNEQFF; DNA: TGTGCCAGCAGACCTCGGGTCGTTAGCTCCTACAATGAGCAGTTCTTC
J: TRBJ1-1; size: NA; length: 14; V: TRBV20-1; D: TRBD1; CDR3: CSAQYRDRGPEAFF; DNA: TGCAGTGCTCAGTACCGGGACAGGGGCCCTGAAGCTTTCTTT
J: TRBJ2-7; size: NA; length: 15; V: TRBV28; D: NA; CDR3: CASSPSIGGIYEQYF; DNA: TGTGCCAGCAGTCCATCGATCGGAGGGATCTACGAGCAGTACTTC
J: TRBJ2-7; size: many; length: 15; V: TRBV12-3/TRBV12-4; D: NA; CDR3: CASSFYRETSYEQYF; DNA: TGTGCCAGCAGTTTTTACAGGGAGACCTCCTACGAGCAGTACTTC
J: TRBJ1-5; size: NA; length: 14; V: TRBV28; D: NA; CDR3: CASRSGLINQPQHF; DNA: TGTGCCAGCAGGTCGGGACTGATCAATCAGCCCCAGCATTTT
J: TRBJ2-1; size: many; length: 15; V: TRBV20-1; D: TRBD2; CDR3: CSAGPGLAGNNEQFF; DNA: TGCAGTGCTGGCCCGGGACTAGCGGGGAACAATGAGCAGTTCTTC
J: TRBJ2-1; size: few; length: 14; V: TRBV2; D: NA; CDR3: CASSEMIRAAEQFF; DNA: TGTGCCAGCAGTGAAATGATACGGGCGGCGGAGCAGTTCTTC
J: TRBJ2-5; size: many; length: 17; V: TRBV20-1; D: TRBD2; CDR3: CSARSPSGGAGVETQYF; DNA: TGCAGTGCTAGATCTCCTAGCGGGGGGGCCGGGGTGGAGACCCAGTACTTC